The rows below give T cell receptor beta chains drawn from one sample of a study of blood T cell repertoires in COVID-19. The assay was immunoSEQ multiplex PCR, and TCRdb's table has in-frame clones only and misses some. The table has more than 250,000 clones, 70% to 90% seen once; the top ten hold roughly 6.3%. Source material: PBMCs or T cells enriched from blood (not recorded which). These receptors were obtained from a woman aged 40-49 years who had recovered from COVID-19. CDR3s include the opening cysteine and the closing phenylalanine or tryptophan. The D gene is left open where the match is weak. Where a row states a size, it is once, few, many or the class of an expanded clone; other rows omit it.

DNA: TGTGCCAGCAGTGAGGGCGGGAGAGGTTACGAGCAGTACTTC
CDR3: CASSEGGRGYEQYF
D: TRBD2
V: TRBV25-1
J: TRBJ2-7
size: NA

DNA: TGTGCCAGCAGCCAACTAGCGGCCTACACAGATACGCAGTATTTT
CDR3: CASSQLAAYTDTQYF
D: TRBD2
V: TRBV14
J: TRBJ2-3
size: NA

DNA: TGTGCCAGCTCACCTCAATGGACAGGGAACGGACAGCCCCAGCATTTT
CDR3: CASSPQWTGNGQPQHF
D: TRBD1
V: TRBV18
J: TRBJ1-5
size: NA

DNA: TGTGCCACCAGTGATTCGGGGACAGGGGCTGTGCCCCAGCATTTT
CDR3: CATSDSGTGAVPQHF
D: TRBD1
V: TRBV24-1
J: TRBJ1-5
size: NA

DNA: TGTGCCAGTAGTATCGGCAGGGTCTATGGCTACACCTTC
CDR3: CASSIGRVYGYTF
D: NA
V: TRBV19
J: TRBJ1-2
size: few

DNA: TGCGCCAGCAGCTCCAACTTACCGGGAACCTGGGTCTTC
CDR3: CASSSNLPGTWVF
D: NA
V: TRBV5-1
J: TRBJ1-2
size: NA

DNA: TGTGCCAGCAGTTTGAGTGCCAGGGTCCATGGCTACACCTTC
CDR3: CASSLSARVHGYTF
D: NA
V: TRBV28
J: TRBJ1-2
size: NA

DNA: TGCGCCAGCAGTGATCTCGGGAACACTGAAGCTTTCTTT
CDR3: CASSDLGNTEAFF
D: NA
V: TRBV10-2
J: TRBJ1-1
size: NA

DNA: TGTGCCAGCAGCTGGCAGGAGGTGGATGAGCAGTTCTTC
CDR3: CASSWQEVDEQFF
D: NA
V: TRBV2
J: TRBJ2-1
size: once

DNA: TGTGCCATCAGATGGAGCACCGGGGAGCTGTTTTTT
CDR3: CAIRWSTGELFF
D: NA
V: TRBV10-3
J: TRBJ2-2
size: NA

DNA: TGCAGCGACAGGGTAGCAACCATGAACACTGAAGCTTTCTTT
CDR3: CSDRVATMNTEAFF
D: NA
V: TRBV29-1
J: TRBJ1-1
size: NA

DNA: TGTGCCAGCAGTGAAGGAGGGAGCGGCTACAATGAGCAGTTCTTC
CDR3: CASSEGGSGYNEQFF
D: NA
V: TRBV6-1
J: TRBJ2-1
size: NA

DNA: TGTGCCAGCAGCCCCGACAGGGGAGCCTCAGATACGCAGTATTTT
CDR3: CASSPDRGASDTQYF
D: TRBD1
V: TRBV11-3
J: TRBJ2-3
size: NA

DNA: TGTGCCATCACCAGCCTGCCGGGAGAGGGCCAAGAGACCCAGTACTTC
CDR3: CAITSLPGEGQETQYF
D: NA
V: TRBV10-3
J: TRBJ2-5
size: NA

DNA: TGTGCCAGCAGGTACATGGGAGGATCACCCCTCCACTTT
CDR3: CASRYMGGSPLHF
D: NA
V: TRBV27
J: TRBJ1-6
size: NA

DNA: TGTGCCAGTAGTATCGGTCGGGAGCCCCAGCATTTT
CDR3: CASSIGREPQHF
D: NA
V: TRBV19
J: TRBJ1-5
size: NA

DNA: TGTGCCAGCAGCAGGGGACAGGATGACTACGAGCAGTACTTC
CDR3: CASSRGQDDYEQYF
D: TRBD1
V: TRBV9
J: TRBJ2-7
size: NA

DNA: TGTGCCACCAGCAGACAGACTAGCGGGCCCTTAAGCTCCTACAATGAGCAGTTCTTC
CDR3: CATSRQTSGPLSSYNEQFF
D: TRBD2
V: TRBV15
J: TRBJ2-1
size: NA

DNA: TGTGCCAGCAGCGCTCCGACCCTAGGTACTGGAAACACCATATATTTT
CDR3: CASSAPTLGTGNTIYF
D: NA
V: TRBV9
J: TRBJ1-3
size: NA

DNA: TGTGCCAGCAGCTTAATTTTTACTAGCGGGAGAGGAAATGAGCAGTTCTTC
CDR3: CASSLIFTSGRGNEQFF
D: TRBD2
V: TRBV7-2
J: TRBJ2-1
size: NA

DNA: TGTGCCAGCAGCCGGGGGAACAGGGGACGGGCGACCCAGTACTTC
CDR3: CASSRGNRGRATQYF
D: TRBD1
V: TRBV14
J: TRBJ2-5
size: NA

DNA: TGTGCCAGCAGCAGCCGTCCTAGCGGGACCTACAATGAGCAGTTCTTC
CDR3: CASSSRPSGTYNEQFF
D: TRBD2
V: TRBV11-3
J: TRBJ2-1
size: NA

DNA: TGTGCCAGCAGCCCTAGCGGGAGGGATCACTACGAGCAGTACTTC
CDR3: CASSPSGRDHYEQYF
D: TRBD2
V: TRBV28
J: TRBJ2-7
size: NA

DNA: TGTGCCAGCAGCTTAGCCAGGGAAAGTGGGTACGAGCAGTACTTC
CDR3: CASSLARESGYEQYF
D: NA
V: TRBV11-2
J: TRBJ2-7
size: NA

DNA: TGTGCCAGTAGTACCCCAGGACGGATGGCCCGGGGAGGCTACACCTTC
CDR3: CASSTPGRMARGGYTF
D: NA
V: TRBV19
J: TRBJ1-2
size: NA

DNA: TGTGCCACCCTAAGCTCGACAGGGCTCGAGGGCTACACCTTC
CDR3: CATLSSTGLEGYTF
D: TRBD1
V: TRBV10-3
J: TRBJ1-2
size: NA

DNA: TGTGCCAGCAGCCTAGCGGGAGGGCCCTACGAGCAGTACTTC
CDR3: CASSLAGGPYEQYF
D: TRBD2
V: TRBV2
J: TRBJ2-7
size: NA

DNA: TGTGCCAGCCAGACACTTGGCTCCTACGAGCAGTACTTC
CDR3: CASQTLGSYEQYF
D: NA
V: TRBV28
J: TRBJ2-7
size: NA

DNA: TGTGCCAGCGGTCCGGGACAGGGCTCCCTCGAGCAGTACTTC
CDR3: CASGPGQGSLEQYF
D: TRBD1
V: TRBV27
J: TRBJ2-7
size: NA

DNA: TGTGCCAGCAGCAGAACCCTAGCCAAAAACATTCAGTACTTC
CDR3: CASSRTLAKNIQYF
D: NA
V: TRBV2
J: TRBJ2-4
size: NA

DNA: TGTGCCAGCAGCTTATTACCTACCTACGAGCAGTACTTC
CDR3: CASSLLPTYEQYF
D: NA
V: TRBV7-9
J: TRBJ2-7
size: NA

DNA: TGTGCCAGCAGTTTGGCCAGGGGGTCCAATCAGCCCCAGCATTTT
CDR3: CASSLARGSNQPQHF
D: TRBD1
V: TRBV28
J: TRBJ1-5
size: NA

DNA: TGTGCCAGCAGCCAAAGGACCGGGACTAGCGGGATCAACGAGCAGTACTTC
CDR3: CASSQRTGTSGINEQYF
D: TRBD2
V: TRBV14
J: TRBJ2-7
size: few

DNA: TGTGCCAGCAGGGGGGAGGGTCCGGAAAGACTGTTTTTT
CDR3: CASRGEGPERLFF
D: NA
V: TRBV3-1/TRBV3-2
J: TRBJ1-4
size: once

DNA: TGTGCCAGCAGCTGGTGGACAGTCAATAATTCACCCCTCCACTTT
CDR3: CASSWWTVNNSPLHF
D: NA
V: TRBV7-2
J: TRBJ1-6
size: few

DNA: TGTGCCACCAGCAGAGAAGGACTAGCGGGAAAGAGGTCCCACGAGCAGTACTTC
CDR3: CATSREGLAGKRSHEQYF
D: TRBD2
V: TRBV15
J: TRBJ2-7
size: NA

DNA: TGTGCCAGCAGCCGCGTTAGCTCTGGGGCCAACGTCCTGACTTTC
CDR3: CASSRVSSGANVLTF
D: NA
V: TRBV27
J: TRBJ2-6
size: NA

DNA: TGCGCCAGCAGCTTGGTCGGGACACCGGGGTCCTACGAGCAGTACTTC
CDR3: CASSLVGTPGSYEQYF
D: NA
V: TRBV5-1
J: TRBJ2-7
size: NA

DNA: TGTGCCTCTCTCTCCGGGGGAAACTACAATGAGCAGTTCTTC
CDR3: CASLSGGNYNEQFF
D: NA
V: TRBV19
J: TRBJ2-1
size: once

DNA: TGTGCCAGCAGCCCCGCAGGGTATGGCTACACCTTC
CDR3: CASSPAGYGYTF
D: NA
V: TRBV6-5
J: TRBJ1-2
size: NA

DNA: TGTGCCGGCACAGGGGGTAATGAAAAACTGTTTTTT
CDR3: CAGTGGNEKLFF
D: TRBD1
V: TRBV30
J: TRBJ1-4
size: NA

DNA: TGTGCCAGCAGCCCCATCTATAGCGGGAGTAGAAACGAGCAGTACTTC
CDR3: CASSPIYSGSRNEQYF
D: TRBD2
V: TRBV6-2/TRBV6-3
J: TRBJ2-7
size: NA

DNA: TGTGCCAGCAGTTCGGGAGGGCGAGAGACCCAGTACTTC
CDR3: CASSSGGRETQYF
D: TRBD2
V: TRBV12-3/TRBV12-4
J: TRBJ2-5
size: NA

DNA: TGTGCCAGCGACCCTTCTAGGGGTTTGAATGGCTACACCTTC
CDR3: CASDPSRGLNGYTF
D: NA
V: TRBV28
J: TRBJ1-2
size: once

DNA: TGTGCCAGCACCCCTAGCGGGAGTAGGAATGAGCAGTTCTTC
CDR3: CASTPSGSRNEQFF
D: TRBD2
V: TRBV25-1
J: TRBJ2-1
size: NA

DNA: TGTGCCAGCAGCTTAAGTCGGGGAGGGGAGACCCAGTACTTC
CDR3: CASSLSRGGETQYF
D: TRBD2
V: TRBV7-2
J: TRBJ2-5
size: NA

DNA: TGTGCCAGTAGCAACCACCTGGGAGGCCGACGGAACACTGAAGCTTTCTTT
CDR3: CASSNHLGGRRNTEAFF
D: NA
V: TRBV19
J: TRBJ1-1
size: once

DNA: TGTGCCAGCAGCTTGGTTGCCGGGGAGAACACTGAAGCTTTCTTT
CDR3: CASSLVAGENTEAFF
D: NA
V: TRBV5-4
J: TRBJ1-1
size: once

DNA: TGTGCCATCAGTGAGTCGCGTGGGGCAATCTACGAGCAGTACTTC
CDR3: CAISESRGAIYEQYF
D: NA
V: TRBV10-3
J: TRBJ2-7
size: NA

DNA: TGTGCCTGGAGTGTACGAGGGTTGAACACTGAAGCTTTCTTT
CDR3: CAWSVRGLNTEAFF
D: NA
V: TRBV30
J: TRBJ1-1
size: NA

DNA: TGTGCCATCAGAGACAGTTTAGGAGACTACGAGCAGTACTTC
CDR3: CAIRDSLGDYEQYF
D: NA
V: TRBV10-3
J: TRBJ2-7
size: NA

DNA: TGTGCCAGTCAAGCGGGAGTTAAAGATACGCAGTATTTT
CDR3: CASQAGVKDTQYF
D: TRBD2
V: TRBV19
J: TRBJ2-3
size: NA

DNA: TGTGCCAGCACCAGGCGTGAGGGTTGGTCCAGCAATGAGCAGTTCTTC
CDR3: CASTRREGWSSNEQFF
D: NA
V: TRBV2
J: TRBJ2-1
size: NA

DNA: TGTGCCAGCTCACCACCGGGGGCGGGCCTCGCCCAAGAGACCCAGTACTTC
CDR3: CASSPPGAGLAQETQYF
D: NA
V: TRBV18
J: TRBJ2-5
size: few

DNA: TGTGCCAGCAGTTTATATGGTGGGAGTGGGTCAGATACGCAGTATTTT
CDR3: CASSLYGGSGSDTQYF
D: NA
V: TRBV28
J: TRBJ2-3
size: once